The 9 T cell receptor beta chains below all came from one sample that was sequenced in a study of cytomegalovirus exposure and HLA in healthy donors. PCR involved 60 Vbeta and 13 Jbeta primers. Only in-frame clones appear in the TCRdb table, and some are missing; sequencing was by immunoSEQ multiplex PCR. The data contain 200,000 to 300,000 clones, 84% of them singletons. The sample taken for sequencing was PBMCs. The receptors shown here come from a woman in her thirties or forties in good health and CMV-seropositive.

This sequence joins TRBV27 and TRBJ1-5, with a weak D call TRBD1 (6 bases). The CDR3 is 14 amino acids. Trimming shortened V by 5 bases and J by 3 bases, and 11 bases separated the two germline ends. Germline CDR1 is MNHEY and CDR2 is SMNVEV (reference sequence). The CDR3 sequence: CASSAGTNNQPQHF. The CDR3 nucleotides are TGTGCCAGCAGTGCCGGGACAAACAATCAGCCCCAGCATTTT.

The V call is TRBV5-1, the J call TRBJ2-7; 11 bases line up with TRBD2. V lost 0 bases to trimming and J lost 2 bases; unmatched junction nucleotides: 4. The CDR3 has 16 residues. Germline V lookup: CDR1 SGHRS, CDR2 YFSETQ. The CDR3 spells CASSLEGSGRAYEQYF. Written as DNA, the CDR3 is TGCGCCAGCAGCTTGGAAGGTAGCGGGAGGGCCTACGAGCAGTACTTC.

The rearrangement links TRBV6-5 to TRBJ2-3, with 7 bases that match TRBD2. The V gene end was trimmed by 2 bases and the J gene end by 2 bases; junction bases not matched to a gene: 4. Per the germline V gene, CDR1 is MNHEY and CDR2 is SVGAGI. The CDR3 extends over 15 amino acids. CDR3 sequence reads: CASSYRLAVTDTQYF. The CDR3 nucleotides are TGTGCCAGCAGTTACCGCCTAGCGGTCACAGATACGCAGTATTTT.

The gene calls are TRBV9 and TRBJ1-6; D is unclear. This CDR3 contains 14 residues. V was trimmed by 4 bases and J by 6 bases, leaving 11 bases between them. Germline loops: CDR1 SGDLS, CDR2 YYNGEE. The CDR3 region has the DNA TGTGCCAGCAGCCTTGGGAGGAGTAATTCACCCCTCCACTTT. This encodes CASSLGRSNSPLHF.

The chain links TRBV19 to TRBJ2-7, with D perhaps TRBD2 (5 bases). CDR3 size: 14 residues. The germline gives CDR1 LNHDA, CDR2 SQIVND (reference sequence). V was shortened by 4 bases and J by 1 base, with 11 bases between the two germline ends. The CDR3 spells CASSKWERSYEQYF. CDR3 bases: TGTGCCAGTAGTAAGTGGGAGAGATCCTACGAGCAGTACTTC.

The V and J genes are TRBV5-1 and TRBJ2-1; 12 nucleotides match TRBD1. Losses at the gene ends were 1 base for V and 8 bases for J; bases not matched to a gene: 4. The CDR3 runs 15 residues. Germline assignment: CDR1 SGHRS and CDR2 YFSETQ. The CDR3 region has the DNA TGCGCCAGCAGCTTGTGGGGACAGGGGGCGGATGAGCAGTTCTTC. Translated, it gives CASSLWGQGADEQFF.

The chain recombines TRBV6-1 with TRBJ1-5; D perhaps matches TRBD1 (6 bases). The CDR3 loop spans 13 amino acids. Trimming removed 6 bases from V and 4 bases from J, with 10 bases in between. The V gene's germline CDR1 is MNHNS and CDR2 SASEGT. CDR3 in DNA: TGTGCCAGCAGCTTTCAGGGGAATCAGCCCCAGCATTTT. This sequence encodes CASSFQGNQPQHF.

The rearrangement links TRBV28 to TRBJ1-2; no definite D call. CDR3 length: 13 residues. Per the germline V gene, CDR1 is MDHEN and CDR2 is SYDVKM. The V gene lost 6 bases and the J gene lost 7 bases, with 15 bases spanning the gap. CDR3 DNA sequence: TGTGCCAGCAGCCCGTCTGAAGGAGGTGGCTACACCTTC. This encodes CASSPSEGGGYTF.

The CDR3 DNA sequence: TGTGCCAGCAGCGTAGGCTCGTTAGCGGGAGCTCAAGAGACCCAGTACTTC. Its protein is CASSVGSLAGAQETQYF. The V gene is TRBV9, the J gene TRBJ2-5; 9 bases map to TRBD2. The germline V gene encodes CDR1 SGDLS and CDR2 YYNGEE. CDR3 length equals 17 residues. The junction had 8 bases not matched to a gene; V was cut back by 0 bases and J by 2 bases.